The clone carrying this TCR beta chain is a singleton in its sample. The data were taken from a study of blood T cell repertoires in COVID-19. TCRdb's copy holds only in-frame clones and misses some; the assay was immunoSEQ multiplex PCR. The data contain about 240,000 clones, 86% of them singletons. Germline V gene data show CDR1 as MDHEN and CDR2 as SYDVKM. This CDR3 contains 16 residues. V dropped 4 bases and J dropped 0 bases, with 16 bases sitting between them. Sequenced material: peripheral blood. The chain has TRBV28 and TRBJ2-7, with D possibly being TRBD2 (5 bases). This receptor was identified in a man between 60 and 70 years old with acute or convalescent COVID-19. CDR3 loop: CASSSLDFPTSYEQYF. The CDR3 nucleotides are TGTGCCAGCAGTTCCCTGGACTTCCCTACCTCCTACGAGCAGTACTTC.